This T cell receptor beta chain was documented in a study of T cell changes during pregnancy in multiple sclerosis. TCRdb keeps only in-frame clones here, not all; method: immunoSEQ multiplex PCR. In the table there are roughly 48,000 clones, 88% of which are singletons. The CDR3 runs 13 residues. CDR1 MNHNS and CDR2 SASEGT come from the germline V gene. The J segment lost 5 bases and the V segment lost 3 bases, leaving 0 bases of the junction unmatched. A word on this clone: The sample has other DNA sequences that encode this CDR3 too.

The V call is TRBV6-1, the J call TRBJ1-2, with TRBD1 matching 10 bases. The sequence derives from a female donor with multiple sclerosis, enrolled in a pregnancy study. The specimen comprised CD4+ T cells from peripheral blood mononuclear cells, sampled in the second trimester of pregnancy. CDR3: CASSEGQGYGYTF. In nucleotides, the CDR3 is TGTGCCAGCAGTGAGGGACAGGGGTATGGCTACACCTTC.